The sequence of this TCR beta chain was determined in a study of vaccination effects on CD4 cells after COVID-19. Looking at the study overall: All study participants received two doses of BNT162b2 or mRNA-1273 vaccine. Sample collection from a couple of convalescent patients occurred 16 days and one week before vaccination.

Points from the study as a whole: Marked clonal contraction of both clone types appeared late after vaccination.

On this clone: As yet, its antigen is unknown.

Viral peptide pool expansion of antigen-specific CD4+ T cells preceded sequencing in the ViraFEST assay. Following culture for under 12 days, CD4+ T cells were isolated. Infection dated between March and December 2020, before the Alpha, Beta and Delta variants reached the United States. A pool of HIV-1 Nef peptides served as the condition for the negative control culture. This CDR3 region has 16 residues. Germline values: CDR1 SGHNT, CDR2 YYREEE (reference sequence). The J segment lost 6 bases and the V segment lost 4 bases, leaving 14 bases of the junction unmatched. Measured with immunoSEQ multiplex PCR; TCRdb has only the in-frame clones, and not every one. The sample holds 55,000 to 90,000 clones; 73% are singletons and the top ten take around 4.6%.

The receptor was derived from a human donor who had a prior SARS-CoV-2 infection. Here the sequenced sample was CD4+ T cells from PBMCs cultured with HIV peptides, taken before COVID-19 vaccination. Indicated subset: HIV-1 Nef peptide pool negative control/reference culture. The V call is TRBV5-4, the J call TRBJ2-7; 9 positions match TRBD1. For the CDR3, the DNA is TGTGCCAGCAGCCCCCTAGGTAGGGGGACAGGGACCGAGCAGTACTTC. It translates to CASSPLGRGTGTEQYF.